This TCR beta chain was obtained from a study of blood T cell repertoires in COVID-19. Study-level information: The United States, Italy and Spain were the sources of the acute and convalescent COVID-19 samples. In each case, the material was cDNA or gDNA derived from T cells, B-cell-depleted T cells, or PBMCs.

Germline V gene sequence: CDR1 SGHDN, CDR2 FVKESK. V shed 4 bases, J shed 2 bases, and the junction held 2 bases outside the gene matches. This CDR3 region has 14 residues. Methods used by the authors: Scientists estimated how many nucleated cells there were by amplifying reference gene primers. Sequenced by immunoSEQ multiplex PCR; TCRdb stores in-frame clones only, minus some. V and J calls and clone size are as listed in that table; D and trimming were resolved from the DNA. The profile shows about 140,000 clones, about 82% of them singletons. The chain uses TRBV14 and TRBJ2-7; 10 bases align to TRBD2. Material for sequencing was peripheral blood. The TCR originated in a man aged 45-65 years with acute or convalescent COVID-19. Here the CDR3 reads CASSLGLAAYEQYF. The CDR3 nucleotides are TGTGCCAGCAGCCTAGGACTAGCGGCCTACGAGCAGTACTTC.